The 4 T cell receptor beta chains below were found in one sample sequenced in a study of blood T cell repertoires in COVID-19 (dated by TCRdb to 2019 to 2021). Preparation of the library involved the immunoSEQ multiplex PCR assay. TCRdb obtained this table from immuneACCESS and retained in-frame rearrangements with V and J assigned. These tables miss some clones; where compared with another copy, unresolved V genes account for less than half of the shortfall, and the remainder is unexplained. A total of fewer than 250,000 clones appear in this sample, approximately 86% of them only once. Jointly, the top ten make up around 3.1% of the sample. The sequencing input was peripheral blood. The origin of the receptors is a man aged 55 to 70 with acute or convalescent COVID-19.

This clone was counted a single time. The rearrangement links TRBV3-1 (or the pseudogene TRBV3-2) to TRBJ2-1; possibly TRBD2 for D (5 bases). CDR1 and CDR2 (germline): LGHDT, YNNKEL (reference sequence). The CDR3 contains 15 residues. With 3 bases removed from V and 1 base from J, the gap between germline ends came to 10 bases. The CDR3 DNA reads TGTGCCAGCAGCCAGGCTAGCCAGTCCTACAATGAGCAGTTCTTC. It encodes CASSQASQSYNEQFF.

This chain joins TRBV5-4 and TRBJ2-3, with D possibly matching TRBD2 (6 bases). The CDR3 contains 16 residues. Germline CDR1 is SGHNT and CDR2 is YYREEE (reference sequence). With 1 base removed from V and 2 bases from J, the gap between germline ends came to 14 bases. DNA of the CDR3: TGTGCCAGCAGCTTGCCTCAAGGGACTCACACAGATACGCAGTATTTT. Translated: CASSLPQGTHTDTQYF.

V gene TRBV5-1 combines with J gene TRBJ2-5, with 11 bases that match TRBD2. Germline lookup yields CDR1 SGHRS and CDR2 YFSETQ. V trimming: 4 bases; J trimming: 5 bases; junction bases outside the gene matches: 10. The CDR3 is 16 residues long. CDR3 sequence: CASSVPGLAAQETQYF. The CDR3 DNA sequence: TGCGCCAGCAGCGTTCCGGGACTAGCGGCTCAGGAGACCCAGTACTTC.

This clone was picked up one time. CDR3 nucleotides: TGTGCCAGCAGCGGGGTGCGGGACAGGGGTGCAGATACGCAGTATTTT. As protein: CASSGVRDRGADTQYF. The chain combines TRBV9 with TRBJ2-3; 10 bases map to TRBD1. J gave up 4 bases and V 3 bases, and 8 bases lay outside the gene matches. The CDR3 contains 16 residues. Germline V gene lookup returns CDR1 SGDLS and CDR2 YYNGEE.